The 3 T cell receptor beta chains in this list originate from one sample, sequenced in a study of cytomegalovirus exposure and HLA in healthy donors. Only in-frame clones appear in the TCRdb table, and some are missing; sequencing was by immunoSEQ multiplex PCR. The sample lists roughly 200,000 clones; roughly 80% were seen once. Sample: PBMCs. Every receptor here comes from a woman aged 18-29 years in good health and CMV-seropositive.

The chain is built from TRBV2 and TRBJ1-6; tentative D call: TRBD1 (6 bases). Trimming stripped 6 bases from V and 3 bases from J, with 15 bases between. From germline, CDR1 is SNHLY and CDR2 FYNNEI. The CDR3 is 16 amino acids. The CDR3 region is CASSVYRALYNSPLHF. The CDR3 nucleotides are TGTGCCAGCAGCGTCTACAGGGCCCTCTATAATTCACCCCTCCACTTT.

This chain uses TRBV19 with TRBJ1-4; a weak D match, TRBD1 (5 bases). The CDR3 has 13 residues. V gave up 3 bases and J gave up 7 bases, with 9 bases separating them. Per germline, CDR1 LNHDA and CDR2 SQIVND (reference sequence). DNA of the CDR3: TGTGCCAGTAGTATTCAGGGTGGTGAAAAACTGTTTTTT. Translating gives CASSIQGGEKLFF.

CDR3 sequence (DNA): TGCGCCAGCAGCCAAGGGCGGGCGGGAGAGTCAACAGATACGCAGTATTTT. The encoded protein is CASSQGRAGESTDTQYF. V and J are TRBV4-3 and TRBJ2-3; TRBD2 matches 7 bases. Germline values: CDR1 LGHNA, CDR2 YSLEER. J gave up 3 bases and V 1 base, and 10 bases lay outside the gene matches. This CDR3 is built from 17 residues.